This TCR beta chain originates from a study of T cells expressing NK-cell markers. Findings and caveats of the study: There were four donors in whom these clonotypes also led the CD3+CD56-NKG2C+ fraction.

In regard to this clonotype: The antigen is undetermined.

Generation of TCR beta cDNA was performed by 5'RACE template switching incorporating UMIs. No DNA is given; TCRdb re-called the 5' RACE reads and lists each CDR3 protein once. The sample has 500,000 to 600,000 distinct CDR3 sequences. Germline V gene sequence: CDR1 WNHNN, CDR2 SYGVQD (reference sequence). The CDR3 length is 17 residues. The clonotype comes from a man aged 18 to 29 in good health. The source material was blood T cells: a sorted CD56 or NKG2C T cell subset, CD4+ or CD8+ T cells, or bulk PBMC T cells (not recorded which). V and J are TRBV10-1 and TRBJ1-1. The chain's CDR3 is CASSAGEGLPLDTEAFF.